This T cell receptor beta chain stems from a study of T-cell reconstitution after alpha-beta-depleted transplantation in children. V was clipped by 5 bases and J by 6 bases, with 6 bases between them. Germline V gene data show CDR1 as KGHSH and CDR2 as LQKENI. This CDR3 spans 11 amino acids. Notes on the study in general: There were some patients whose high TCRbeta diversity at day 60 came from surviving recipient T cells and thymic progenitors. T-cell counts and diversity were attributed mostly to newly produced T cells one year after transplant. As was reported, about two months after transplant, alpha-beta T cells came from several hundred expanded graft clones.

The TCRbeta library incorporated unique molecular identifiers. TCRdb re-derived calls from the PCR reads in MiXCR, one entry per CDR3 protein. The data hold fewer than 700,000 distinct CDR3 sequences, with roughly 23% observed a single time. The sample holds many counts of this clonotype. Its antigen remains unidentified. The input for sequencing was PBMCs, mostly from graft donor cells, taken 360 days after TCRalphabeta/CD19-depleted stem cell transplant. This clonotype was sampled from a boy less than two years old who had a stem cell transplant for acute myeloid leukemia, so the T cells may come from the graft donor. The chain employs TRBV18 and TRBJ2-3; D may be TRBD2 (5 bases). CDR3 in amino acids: CASSGGDTQYF. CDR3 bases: TGTGCCAGCTCAGGCGGGGATACGCAGTATTTT.